The clone carrying this T cell receptor (beta chain) was picked up many times. This entry is derived from a study of Graves' ophthalmopathy and Graves' hyperthyroidism. Uncontrolled infections, other autoimmune diseases, pregnancy or lactation barred patients from enrollment. Using RNA transcripts, the TCR beta CDR3 regions were amplified. First-round RT-PCR relied on HTBI primers, and a second-round multiplex PCR came next. TCRdb independently ran MiXCR on the multiplex PCR reads; one entry per CDR3 protein. The profile shows about 400,000 distinct CDR3 sequences, more than 20% of them singletons. The receptor was isolated from a young woman with stable Graves' hyperthyroidism. Sequenced sample: peripheral blood.

CDR3 loop: CAISETDREGSPLHF. CDR3 sequence (DNA): TGTGCCATCAGTGAGACGGACAGGGAAGGTTCACCCCTCCACTTT. This chain uses TRBV10-3 with TRBJ1-6, with TRBD1 matching 8 bases. The J segment lost 9 bases and the V segment lost 2 bases, leaving 6 bases of the junction unmatched. The CDR3 extends over 15 amino acids. The V gene's germline CDR1 is ENHRY and CDR2 SYGVKD.